Sequencing of this T cell receptor (beta chain) was carried out in a study of memory CD4+ T cells and cytomegalovirus serostatus. As for the study in general: This sample comes from healthy Belgian adults, eight or nine CMV seropositive, 20 to 25 seronegative. Study-level points and caveats: Suggested: most of the CMV-linked TCR signature lies in CD4+ memory cells.

In the original analysis: After removing out-of-frame reads, under 2.5 million distinct TCRbeta sequences remained. TCRdb's table, derived via immunoSEQ multiplex PCR, lists solely in-frame clones and lacks some. That table supplies the V and J calls and clone size; D and trimming were determined from the DNA. This table holds some 49,000 clones, 60% to 80% found once. The sort gate was single viable CD3+CD4+CD8-CD45RO+ cells for memory CD4+ T cells. CDR1 and CDR2 from the germline V gene are SGHTA and FQGNSA. This CDR3 spans 13 amino acids. Trimming took 5 bases from V and 7 from J, leaving 12 bases between them. This clone turned up a few times. The target antigen is unknown.

Sequencing was carried out using memory CD4+ T cells from blood. The chain links TRBV7-2 to TRBJ1-5; possibly TRBD1 for D (6 bases). The clonotype originates from an adult in good health and CMV-seronegative. CDR3 nucleotides: TGTGCCAGCAGCGTCCGGACAGCCCAGCCCCAGCATTTT. Amino acid sequence: CASSVRTAQPQHF.